This T cell receptor (beta chain) comes out of a study of T-cell reconstitution after alpha-beta-depleted transplantation in children. Concerning this clonotype: Its antigen is unidentified.

Points from the study as a whole: As was reported, about two months after transplant, alpha-beta T cells came from several hundred expanded graft clones.

The TCRbeta library was prepared with unique molecular identifiers. Each CDR3 protein gets one entry after TCRdb re-called the PCR reads with MiXCR. The data contain about 980,000 distinct CDR3 sequences, roughly 31% of them singletons. V trimming: 4 bases; J trimming: 4 bases; junction bases outside the gene matches: 11. The CDR3 is made up of 16 amino acids. The germline gives CDR1 SGHRS, CDR2 YFSETQ. Sample: PBMCs, mostly from graft donor cells, taken 360 days after TCRalphabeta/CD19-depleted stem cell transplant. The TCR sequence derives from a boy in the first two years of life who had a stem cell transplant for SCID, so the T cells may come from the graft donor. V is TRBV5-1 and J is TRBJ2-1; 7 bases line up with TRBD1. The CDR3 DNA is TGCGCCAGCAGCGGTTCTACGGGACAGAATTACAATGAGCAGTTCTTC. Encoded protein: CASSGSTGQNYNEQFF.